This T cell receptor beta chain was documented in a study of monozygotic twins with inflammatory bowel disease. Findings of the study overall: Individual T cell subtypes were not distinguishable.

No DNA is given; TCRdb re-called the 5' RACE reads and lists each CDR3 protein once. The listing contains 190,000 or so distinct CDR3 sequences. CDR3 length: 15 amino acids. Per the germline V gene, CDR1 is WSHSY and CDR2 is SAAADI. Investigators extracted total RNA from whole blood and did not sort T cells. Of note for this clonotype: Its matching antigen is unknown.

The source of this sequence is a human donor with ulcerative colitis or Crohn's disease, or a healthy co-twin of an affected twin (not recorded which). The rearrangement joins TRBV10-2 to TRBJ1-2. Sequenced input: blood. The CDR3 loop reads CASSTDRALNYGYTF.